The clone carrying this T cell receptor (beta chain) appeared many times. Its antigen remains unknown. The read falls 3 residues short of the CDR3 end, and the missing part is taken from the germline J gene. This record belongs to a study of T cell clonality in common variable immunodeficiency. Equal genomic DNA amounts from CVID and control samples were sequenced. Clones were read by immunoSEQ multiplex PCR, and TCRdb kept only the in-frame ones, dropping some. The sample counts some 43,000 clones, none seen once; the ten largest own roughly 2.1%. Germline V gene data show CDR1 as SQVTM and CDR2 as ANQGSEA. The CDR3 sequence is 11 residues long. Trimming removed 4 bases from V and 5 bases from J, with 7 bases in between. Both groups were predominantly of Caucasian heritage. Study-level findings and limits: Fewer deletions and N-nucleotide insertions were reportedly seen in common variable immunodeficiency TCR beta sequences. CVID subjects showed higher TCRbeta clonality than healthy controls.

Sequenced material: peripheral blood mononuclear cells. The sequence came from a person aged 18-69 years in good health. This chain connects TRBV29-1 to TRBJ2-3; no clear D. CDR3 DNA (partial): TGCAGCGTTGCTGAGGTAGATACG. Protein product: CSVAEVDT. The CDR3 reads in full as CSVAEVDTQYF.